Listed here are 27 T cell receptor beta chains from one sample, sequenced in a study of T cell responses to AZD1222 COVID-19 vaccine. Produced via immunoSEQ multiplex PCR; TCRdb's table is partial and in-frame only. The sample includes 110,000 or so clones, roughly 88% seen only once; the top ten take 6.5%. Specimen: peripheral blood, collected 28 days after the second AZD1222 dose. These receptors were obtained from an adult who received the AZD1222 COVID-19 vaccine.

The chain recombines TRBV5-1 with TRBJ1-3; 11 bases agree with TRBD1. The CDR3 extends over 18 amino acids. J gave up 2 bases and V 4 bases, and 11 bases lay outside the gene matches. The germline gives CDR1 SGHRS, CDR2 YFSETQ. The CDR3 protein is CASSPGTGGETTGNTIYF. The CDR3 nucleotides read TGCGCCAGCAGCCCCGGGACAGGGGGTGAGACAACTGGAAACACCATATATTTT.

This chain joins TRBV5-6 and TRBJ2-5; D remains ambiguous. Per the germline V gene, CDR1 is SGHDT and CDR2 is YYEEEE. V was pared by 2 bases and J by 1 base, with 0 bases between. CDR3 length: 11 amino acids. CDR3 nucleotide sequence: TGTGCCAGCAGCTTCCAAGAGACCCAGTACTTC. It codes for CASSFQETQYF.

This clone was observed a handful of times. No conserved phenylalanine or tryptophan is present at the end of the CDR3, so a read error is the likely explanation. The DNA is left out, because the CDR3 cannot be placed on it with certainty; the CDR3 is given as TCRdb lists it. This chain links TRBV20-1 with TRBJ1-2. Germline values: CDR1 DFQATT, CDR2 SNEGSKA (reference sequence). The CDR3 length is 8 residues, termini included. This CDR3 reads CSARDGGS.

V is TRBV3-1 (or the pseudogene TRBV3-2) and J is TRBJ2-3; D call uncertain. Trimming took 2 bases from V and 5 from J, leaving 5 bases between them. CDR1 is LGHDT, CDR2 YNNKEL, per germline (reference sequence). The CDR3 is 12 residues long. CDR3 amino acids: CASSQFEDTQYF. CDR3 nucleotides: TGTGCCAGCAGCCAATTTGAAGATACGCAGTATTTT.

The CDR3 region is CATSMRQAYQPQHF. The CDR3 DNA is TGTGCCACCAGCATGAGACAGGCGTATCAGCCCCAGCATTTT. This chain joins TRBV15 and TRBJ1-5, with D possibly matching TRBD1 (6 bases). V lost 4 bases and J lost 5, with 12 bases in between. The CDR3 length is 14 residues. CDR1 and CDR2 from the germline V gene are LNHNV and YYDKDF (reference sequence).

The J gene is TRBJ2-5, the V gene TRBV10-1; D is uncertain. V dropped 10 bases and J dropped 1 base, with 7 bases sitting between them. Germline CDR1 WNHNN, CDR2 SYGVQD (reference sequence). CDR3 length: 11 residues. CDR3 loop: CATASQETQYF. DNA for the CDR3: TGCGCCACGGCGTCCCAAGAGACCCAGTACTTC.

This clone was seen a single time. The chain carries TRBV4-2 and TRBJ2-5; 12 bases line up with TRBD1. After removal of 3 bases from V and 5 bases from J, the junction contained 7 bases not matched to a gene. This CDR3 is built from 16 residues. Germline lookup yields CDR1 LGHNA and CDR2 YNFKEQ. The CDR3 spells CASSQDGTGGAETQYF. For the CDR3, the DNA is TGTGCCAGCAGCCAGGACGGGACAGGGGGCGCGGAGACCCAGTACTTC.

This chain's CDR3 is CASSLARGGLSNEKLFF. The DNA for the CDR3 is TGTGCCAGCAGCTTAGCGAGGGGGGGTTTGAGTAATGAAAAACTGTTTTTT. V usage is TRBV7-3 and J usage is TRBJ1-4, with D tentatively TRBD1 (6 bases). Trimming removed 2 bases from V and 4 bases from J, with 17 bases in between. The CDR3 is 17 amino acids. Germline CDR1 SGHTA, CDR2 FQGTGA.

The genes are TRBV6-2 or TRBV6-3 and TRBJ1-6, with 7 bases aligning to TRBD1. CDR1 is MNHEY, CDR2 SVGEGT, per germline. V was clipped by 5 bases and J by 6 bases; unmatched bases: 7. The CDR3 is 15 residues long. CDR3 protein: CASSTQGQINSPLHF. The CDR3 DNA reads TGTGCCAGCAGTACCCAGGGACAGATTAATTCACCCCTCCACTTT.

The gene calls are TRBV11-2 and TRBJ1-2; D ambiguous. V dropped 3 bases and J dropped 4 bases, with 15 bases sitting between them. Per the germline V gene, CDR1 is SGHAT and CDR2 is FQNNGV. The length of the CDR3 is 15 residues. The CDR3 sequence: CASSLGVGPLYGYTF. The DNA for the CDR3 is TGTGCCAGCAGCTTGGGTGTCGGTCCCCTCTATGGCTACACCTTC.

This chain uses TRBV3-1 (or the pseudogene TRBV3-2) with TRBJ2-1, with a tentative D call TRBD2 (5 bases). With 4 bases removed from V and 8 bases from J, the gap between germline ends came to 12 bases. The CDR3 extends over 13 amino acids. Germline-derived CDR1 and CDR2 are LGHDT and YNNKEL (reference sequence). CDR3: CASSRGGLDEQFF. CDR3 sequence (DNA): TGTGCCAGCAGCCGTGGAGGTTTGGATGAGCAGTTCTTC.

Only one count was recorded for this clone. The V gene is TRBV2, the J gene TRBJ2-3; a possible D gene is TRBD1 (5 bases). The CDR3 totals 15 residues. V lost 2 bases, J lost 4 bases, and 13 bases lay in between. Per the germline V gene, CDR1 is SNHLY and CDR2 is FYNNEI. Here the CDR3 DNA reads TGTGCCAGCAGTGAACAGGGCGCTGGTCCAGATACGCAGTATTTT. The encoded protein is CASSEQGAGPDTQYF.

The CDR3, as DNA: TGCAGCGGGGACAGGGGAAGCACTGAAGCTTTCTTT. It yields the protein CSGDRGSTEAFF. The chain links TRBV29-1 to TRBJ1-1, with TRBD1 matching 10 bases. V was pared by 7 bases and J by 4 bases, with 3 bases of the junction left unmatched. Germline values: CDR1 SQVTM, CDR2 ANQGSEA. The CDR3 totals 12 residues.

The J gene is TRBJ1-4, the V gene TRBV19; TRBD1 might be the D (6 bases). The V gene's germline CDR1 is LNHDA and CDR2 SQIVND (reference sequence). The germline V and J ends were trimmed by 4 bases and 0 bases, with 6 bases remaining between them. The CDR3 runs to 14 residues. The CDR3 DNA reads as TGTGCCAGTAGTAGACAGGCAACTAATGAAAAACTGTTTTTT. Translating it yields CASSRQATNEKLFF.

The rearrangement links TRBV6-5 to TRBJ1-1; TRBD1 might be the D (6 bases). Trimming pared 5 bases from V and 3 bases from J, leaving 16 bases between. Germline lookup yields CDR1 MNHEY and CDR2 SVGAGI. CDR3 length: 15 amino acids. The CDR3 protein is CASSKYRVEDTEAFF. CDR3 bases: TGTGCCAGCAGTAAGTACAGGGTTGAGGACACTGAAGCTTTCTTT.

V and J are TRBV3-1 (or the pseudogene TRBV3-2) and TRBJ2-5; TRBD2 is a possible D gene (6 bases). The germline V gene encodes CDR1 LGHDT and CDR2 YNNKEL (reference sequence). V was shortened by 5 bases and J by 4 bases, with 20 bases between the two germline ends. The CDR3 sequence is 16 residues long. The CDR3 spells CASSDRASDIGETQYF. The CDR3 DNA follows: TGTGCCAGCAGCGACCGGGCTAGCGACATAGGAGAGACCCAGTACTTC.

This clone was seen a handful of times. The V and J genes are TRBV7-6 and TRBJ2-5; 8 bases fit TRBD1. CDR3 length: 13 amino acids. In germline, CDR1 is SGHVS, CDR2 FNYEAQ. Germline trimming cut 8 bases from V and 3 bases from J; bases unmatched to any gene: 5. The CDR3 is CASSRTGKETQYF. CDR3 coding DNA: TGTGCCAGCTCTAGGACAGGGAAAGAGACCCAGTACTTC.

This rearrangement joins TRBV6-4 to TRBJ1-2, with TRBD1 matching over 8 bases. CDR1 and CDR2 from the germline V gene are MRHNA and SNTAGT. The V and J ends lost 4 bases and 2 bases, in that order; junction bases with no gene match: 6. There are 15 residues in the CDR3. The CDR3 coding sequence is TGTGCCAGCAGTGGCGGACAGGGCCGGAACTATGGCTACACCTTC. It yields the protein CASSGGQGRNYGYTF.

The chain couples TRBV3-1 (or the pseudogene TRBV3-2) to TRBJ1-5, with TRBD1 identical over 10 bases. This CDR3 comprises 19 residues. In germline, CDR1 is LGHDT, CDR2 YNNKEL (reference sequence). With 4 bases clipped from V and 6 bases from J, the junction kept 18 bases outside the gene matches. The CDR3 region has the DNA TGTGCCAGCAGCCCTGAATCCCGCCGGACAGGGGGGAGAACTCAGCCCCAGCATTTT. Translated, it gives CASSPESRRTGGRTQPQHF.

V usage is TRBV5-6 and J usage is TRBJ2-1; no firm D call. The V gene's germline CDR1 is SGHDT and CDR2 YYEEEE. Trimming left V 2 bases short and J 7 bases short, with 4 bases between. The CDR3 is made up of 11 amino acids. As DNA, the CDR3 is TGTGCCAGCAGCTTCGGGAATGAGCAGTTCTTC. Translating gives CASSFGNEQFF.

This sequence joins TRBV3-1 (or the pseudogene TRBV3-2) and TRBJ2-2, with 10 bases that match TRBD2. The CDR3 runs 17 residues. After removal of 0 bases from V and 8 bases from J, the junction contained 9 bases not matched to a gene. CDR1 LGHDT and CDR2 YNNKEL come from the germline V gene (reference sequence). CDR3 loop: CASSQDHSGGPRGELFF. The CDR3 DNA is TGTGCCAGCAGCCAAGACCATAGCGGGGGGCCCCGAGGGGAGCTGTTTTTT.

The chain uses TRBV6-5 and TRBJ2-3, with D possibly matching TRBD2 (6 bases). Trimming took off 4 bases at V and 2 bases at J, with 10 bases between the two ends. This CDR3 has 14 residues. The germline V gene encodes CDR1 MNHEY and CDR2 SVGAGI. CDR3 DNA: TGTGCCAGCAGTTCAATAGCGGTCACAGATACGCAGTATTTT. Translation gives CASSSIAVTDTQYF.

The CDR3 nucleotides read TGTGCCAGCAGCGTAGCGAGCGTGGGGACCTACAATGAGCAGTTCTTC. Protein: CASSVASVGTYNEQFF. The chain combines TRBV9 with TRBJ2-1; no reliable D call. The V end lost 0 bases, the J end lost 2 bases, and 12 bases lay between the germline ends. Germline assignment: CDR1 SGDLS and CDR2 YYNGEE. This CDR3 has 16 amino acids.

The chain is built from TRBV7-6 and TRBJ2-2, with 11 positions matching TRBD2. The CDR3 contains 19 residues. Germline V gene lookup returns CDR1 SGHVS and CDR2 FNYEAQ. V shed 0 bases and J 1 base; nucleotides not matched to a gene: 7. The CDR3 sequence: CASSLAIGLAGGNTGELFF. DNA for the CDR3: TGTGCCAGCAGCTTAGCGATCGGGCTAGCGGGGGGGAACACCGGGGAGCTGTTTTTT.

The genes are TRBV28 and TRBJ2-3, with 8 bases matching TRBD1. Germline assignment: CDR1 MDHEN and CDR2 SYDVKM. V was clipped by 4 bases and J by 4 bases; unmatched bases: 7. The length of the CDR3 is 15 residues. CDR3 bases: TGTGCCAGCAGTTCCGGGGACAGGACCCCAGATACGCAGTATTTT. Protein sequence: CASSSGDRTPDTQYF. Looking up the rest from reference TRBV28 and TRBJ2-3 gives the full variable domain: DVKVTQSSRYLVKRTGEKVFLECVQDMDHENMFWYRQDPGLGLRLIYFSYDVKMKEKGDIPEGYSVSREKKERFSLILESASTNQTSMYLCASSSGDRTPDTQYFGPGTRLTVL.

The chain recombines TRBV2 with TRBJ2-1; a weak D match, TRBD1 (5 bases). Germline V gene data show CDR1 as SNHLY and CDR2 as FYNNEI. Between the trimmed V and J ends, which lost 3 bases and 8 bases, there was a span of 14 bases. The CDR3 spans 14 residues. The CDR3 DNA reads as TGTGCCAGCAGTGAGGGGCCCCCCCCGGATGAGCAGTTCTTC. Translation gives CASSEGPPPDEQFF.

V gene TRBV4-2 combines with J gene TRBJ1-6; D possibly corresponds to TRBD1 (5 bases). The germline V gene encodes CDR1 LGHNA and CDR2 YNFKEQ. The CDR3 runs 17 residues. V gave up 1 base and J gave up 8 bases, with 18 bases separating them. The CDR3 region is CASSQAPEGSVYSPLHF. CDR3 nucleotide sequence: TGTGCCAGCAGCCAAGCTCCTGAGGGGTCGGTTTATTCACCCCTCCACTTT.